Listed here are 12 T cell receptor beta chains from one sample, sequenced in a study of T cell repertoires in cytomegalovirus infection. MiXCR, applied by TCRdb to the reads, yields one record per CDR3 protein. The repertoire holds some 800,000 distinct CDR3 sequences, with almost 30% as singletons. Antigens for these TCRs are unknown. Material: cultured CD8+ T cells from PBMCs, obtained from culture after CMV antigen stimulation. These receptors all come from a human donor in good health (CMV status not recorded). Some clones in this sample may be carry-over from other donors' samples.

The chain recombines TRBV2 with TRBJ2-7; 7 bases fit TRBD1. CDR3 length: 12 amino acids. The germline V gene has CDR1 SNHLY and CDR2 FYNNEI. After removal of 10 bases from V and 5 bases from J, the junction contained 8 bases not matched to a gene. For the CDR3, the DNA is TGTGCCACTTCGACAGGGCTCCACGAGCAGTACTTC. This translates into CATSTGLHEQYF. The variable domain in full, completed from reference TRBV2 and TRBJ2-7, reads EPEVTQTPSHQVTQMGQEVILRCVPISNHLYFYWYRQILGQKVEFLVSFYNNEISEKSEIFDDQFSVERPDGSNFTLKIRSTKLEDSAMYFCATSTGLHEQYFGPGTRLTVT.

The table lists this clonotype with many counts. The chain employs TRBV7-9 and TRBJ2-7; tentative D call: TRBD1 (7 bases). Trimming shortened V by 2 bases and J by 3 bases, and 17 bases separated the two germline ends. This CDR3 is built from 16 residues. Looked up from germline, CDR1 is SEHNR and CDR2 is FQNEAQ (reference sequence). The CDR3 loop reads CASSLSSPQGGYEQYF. DNA of the CDR3: TGTGCCAGCAGCTTATCGTCGCCCCAGGGGGGCTACGAGCAGTACTTC.

This clonotype has ten or more counts. The chain recombines TRBV7-8 with TRBJ2-3; either TRBD1 or TRBD2 may fit D (6 bases each). Germline V gene lookup returns CDR1 SGHVS and CDR2 FQNEAQ. V was clipped by 5 bases and J by 4 bases, with 22 bases between them. The CDR3 covers 17 residues. CDR3: CASSPLRGPGVPDTQYF. CDR3 DNA: TGTGCCAGCAGCCCCCTACGGGGGCCAGGGGTTCCAGATACGCAGTATTTT.

The table lists this clonotype with a few counts. V gene TRBV7-9 combines with J gene TRBJ1-1, with D possibly being TRBD1 (5 bases). V was pared by 1 base and J by 5 bases, with 14 bases between. From germline, CDR1 is SEHNR and CDR2 FQNEAQ (reference sequence). The CDR3 loop spans 15 amino acids. This chain's CDR3 is CASSLDQGLRTEAFF. The CDR3, as DNA: TGTGCCAGCAGCTTAGATCAGGGTCTGAGAACTGAAGCTTTCTTT.

V usage is TRBV4-1 and J usage is TRBJ1-5; D unresolved. V was shortened by 1 base and J by 4 bases, with 8 bases between the two germline ends. The CDR3 is 14 amino acids. The germline V gene encodes CDR1 MGHRA and CDR2 YSYEKL. The CDR3 DNA follows: TGCGCCAGCAGCCAAGTCCATATTAATCAGCCCCAGCATTTT. It specifies CASSQVHINQPQHF.

This clonotype was detected a few times. The V and J genes are TRBV10-3 and TRBJ2-7; 8 nucleotides match TRBD2. The V segment lost 7 bases and the J segment 5 bases; nucleotides outside the gene matches: 10. This CDR3 is built from 14 residues. In germline, CDR1 is ENHRY, CDR2 SYGVKD. The CDR3, as DNA: TGTGCCATCAAGGTGCAAGCGGGGGACAACGAGCAGTACTTC. This translates into CAIKVQAGDNEQYF.

This sequence joins TRBV7-8 and TRBJ2-2, with TRBD2 matching 8 bases. The CDR3 consists of 15 residues. Germline-derived CDR1 and CDR2 are SGHVS and FQNEAQ. V lost 2 bases to trimming and J lost 8 bases; unmatched junction nucleotides: 7. CDR3: CASSLRRGEVGELFF. The DNA of the CDR3 is TGTGCCAGCAGCTTAAGGCGGGGGGAAGTGGGGGAGCTGTTTTTT.

A word on this clonotype: An end of the junction differs from the germline gene, which may be a read error. This rearrangement joins TRBV24-1 to TRBJ2-1, with TRBD1 identical over 7 bases. The CDR3 runs to 16 residues. The germline gives CDR1 KGHDR, CDR2 SFDVKD. Here the CDR3 DNA reads TGTGTCACCAGTGCCGCCGACAGGGAGCCTTACAATGAGCAGTTCTTC. This sequence encodes CVTSAADREPYNEQFF.

The genes are TRBV19 and TRBJ1-5, with a possible D match to TRBD1 (5 bases). The V gene's germline CDR1 is LNHDA and CDR2 SQIVND (reference sequence). The CDR3 has 13 amino acids. Trimming stripped 8 bases from V and 3 bases from J, with 11 bases between. The CDR3 DNA reads TGTGCCAGTCACGACAGATTCAATCAGCCCCAGCATTTT. It specifies CASHDRFNQPQHF.

The chain has TRBV11-3 and TRBJ2-2; D may be TRBD2 (5 bases). The V and J ends lost 3 bases and 7 bases respectively, with 15 bases between them. CDR3 length equals 15 residues. The germline CDR1 and CDR2 sequences are SGHNT and YENEEA. The CDR3 DNA sequence: TGTGCCAGCAGCTTCAAACCGGGGTTGGGCGGGGAGCTGTTTTTT. It specifies CASSFKPGLGGELFF.

V and J are TRBV15 and TRBJ1-3, with D unresolved. The CDR3 runs 15 residues. The V gene's germline CDR1 is LNHNV and CDR2 YYDKDF (reference sequence). The germline V and J ends were trimmed by 6 bases and 0 bases, with 12 bases remaining between them. The CDR3 region has the DNA TGTGCCACCAGTTCCGAAGGCTCCTCTGGAAACACCATATATTTT. Its translation: CATSSEGSSGNTIYF.

This clonotype was seen repeatedly, ten times or more. The rearrangement uses TRBV6-2 or TRBV6-3 and TRBJ1-1; no firm D call. The CDR3 runs to 12 residues. V gave up 3 bases and J gave up 4 bases, with 6 bases separating them. Germline-derived CDR1 and CDR2 are MNHEY and SVGEGT. The CDR3, as DNA: TGTGCCAGCAGTTATGCGGGCACTGAAGCTTTCTTT. Amino acid sequence: CASSYAGTEAFF.